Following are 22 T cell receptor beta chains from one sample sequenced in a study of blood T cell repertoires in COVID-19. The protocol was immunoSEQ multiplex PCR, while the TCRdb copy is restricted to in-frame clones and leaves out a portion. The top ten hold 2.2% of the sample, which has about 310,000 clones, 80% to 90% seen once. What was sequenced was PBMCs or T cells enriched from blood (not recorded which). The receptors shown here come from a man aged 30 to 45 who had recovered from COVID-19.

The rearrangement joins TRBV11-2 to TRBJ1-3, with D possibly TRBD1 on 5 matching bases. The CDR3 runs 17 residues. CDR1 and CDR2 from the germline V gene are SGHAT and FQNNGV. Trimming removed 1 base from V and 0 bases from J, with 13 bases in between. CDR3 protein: CASSLVDRAYSGNTIYF. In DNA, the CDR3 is TGTGCCAGCAGCTTAGTTGACAGAGCATACTCTGGAAACACCATATATTTT.

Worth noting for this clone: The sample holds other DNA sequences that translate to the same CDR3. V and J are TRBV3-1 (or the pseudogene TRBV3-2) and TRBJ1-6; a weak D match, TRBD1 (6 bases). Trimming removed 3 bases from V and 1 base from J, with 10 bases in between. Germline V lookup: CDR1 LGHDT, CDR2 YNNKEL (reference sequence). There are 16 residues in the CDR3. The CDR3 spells CASSHPQGSYNSPLHF. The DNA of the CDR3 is TGTGCCAGCAGCCATCCTCAGGGGTCCTATAATTCACCCCTCCACTTT.

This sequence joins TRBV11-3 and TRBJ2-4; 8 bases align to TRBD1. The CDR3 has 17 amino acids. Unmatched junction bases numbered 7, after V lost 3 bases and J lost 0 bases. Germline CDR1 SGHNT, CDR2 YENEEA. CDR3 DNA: TGTGCCAGCAGCTTGTCAGGGGGCGATGGAGCCAAAAACATTCAGTACTTC. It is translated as CASSLSGGDGAKNIQYF.

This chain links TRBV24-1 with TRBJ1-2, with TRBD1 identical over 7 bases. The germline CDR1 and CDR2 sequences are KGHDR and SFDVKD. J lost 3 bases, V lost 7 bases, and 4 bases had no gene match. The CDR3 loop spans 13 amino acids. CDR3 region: CATSRGSDYGYTF. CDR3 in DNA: TGTGCCACCAGCAGGGGGTCAGACTATGGCTACACCTTC.

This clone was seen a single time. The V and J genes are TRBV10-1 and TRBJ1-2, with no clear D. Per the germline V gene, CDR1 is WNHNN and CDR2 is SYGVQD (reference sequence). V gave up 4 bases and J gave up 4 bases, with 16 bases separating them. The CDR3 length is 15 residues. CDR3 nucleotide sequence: TGCGCCAGCAGTGCGAGGGAGGGTGAAGCCTATGGCTACACCTTC. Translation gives CASSAREGEAYGYTF.

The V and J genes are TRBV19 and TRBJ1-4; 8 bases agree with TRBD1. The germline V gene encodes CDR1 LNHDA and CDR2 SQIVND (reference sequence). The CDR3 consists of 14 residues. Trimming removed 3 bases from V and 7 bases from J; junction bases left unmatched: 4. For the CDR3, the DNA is TGTGCCAGTAGTATTGGACAGGGAGGTGAAAAACTGTTTTTT. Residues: CASSIGQGGEKLFF.

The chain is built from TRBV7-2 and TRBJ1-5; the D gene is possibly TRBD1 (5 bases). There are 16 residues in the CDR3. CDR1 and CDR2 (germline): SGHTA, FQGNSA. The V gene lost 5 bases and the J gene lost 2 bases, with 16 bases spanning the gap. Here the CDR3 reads CASSRDSFNGNQPQHF. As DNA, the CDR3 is TGTGCCAGCAGCCGCGACAGCTTTAATGGCAATCAGCCCCAGCATTTT.

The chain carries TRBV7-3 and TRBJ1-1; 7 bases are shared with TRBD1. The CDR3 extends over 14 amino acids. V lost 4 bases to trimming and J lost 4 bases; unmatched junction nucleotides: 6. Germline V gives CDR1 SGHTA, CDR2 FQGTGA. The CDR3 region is CASSSDRDATEAFF. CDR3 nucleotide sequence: TGTGCCAGCAGCTCCGACAGGGACGCCACTGAAGCTTTCTTT. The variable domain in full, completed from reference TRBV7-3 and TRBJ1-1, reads GAGVSQTPSNKVTEKGKYVELRCDPISGHTALYWYRQSLGQGPEFLIYFQGTGAADDSGLPNDRFFAVRPEGSVSTLKIQRTERGDSAVYLCASSSDRDATEAFFGQGTRLTVV.

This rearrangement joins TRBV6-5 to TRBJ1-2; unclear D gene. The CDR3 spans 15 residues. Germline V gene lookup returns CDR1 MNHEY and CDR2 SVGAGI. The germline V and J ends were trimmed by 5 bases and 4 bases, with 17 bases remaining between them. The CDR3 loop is CASSTRPTDFYGYTF. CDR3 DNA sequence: TGTGCCAGCAGTACGCGTCCAACAGATTTCTATGGCTACACCTTC.

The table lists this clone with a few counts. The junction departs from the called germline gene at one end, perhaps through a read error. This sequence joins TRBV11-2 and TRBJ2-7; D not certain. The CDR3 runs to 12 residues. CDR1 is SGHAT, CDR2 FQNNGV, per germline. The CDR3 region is CASRLGPGEQYF. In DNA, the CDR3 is TGTGCCAGCAGATTAGGGCCGGGCGAGCAGTACTTC.

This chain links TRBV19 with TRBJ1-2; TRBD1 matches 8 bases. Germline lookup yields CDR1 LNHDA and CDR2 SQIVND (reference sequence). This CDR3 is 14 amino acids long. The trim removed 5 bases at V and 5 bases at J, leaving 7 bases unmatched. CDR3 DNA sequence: TGTGCCAGTAGTTCAGGGGGCGCTTATTATGGCTACACCTTC. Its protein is CASSSGGAYYGYTF.

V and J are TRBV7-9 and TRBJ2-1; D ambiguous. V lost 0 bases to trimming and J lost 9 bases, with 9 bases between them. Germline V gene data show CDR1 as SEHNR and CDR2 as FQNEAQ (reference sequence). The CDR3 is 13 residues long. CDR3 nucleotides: TGTGCCAGCAGCTTAGCGTCTACTGGTGAGCAGTTCTTC. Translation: CASSLASTGEQFF.

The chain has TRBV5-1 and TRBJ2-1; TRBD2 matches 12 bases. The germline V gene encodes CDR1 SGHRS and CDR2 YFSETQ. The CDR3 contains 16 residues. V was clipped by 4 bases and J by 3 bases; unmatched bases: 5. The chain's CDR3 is CASSPRTSGVYNEQFF. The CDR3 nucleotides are TGCGCCAGCAGCCCTAGGACTAGCGGGGTCTACAATGAGCAGTTCTTC.

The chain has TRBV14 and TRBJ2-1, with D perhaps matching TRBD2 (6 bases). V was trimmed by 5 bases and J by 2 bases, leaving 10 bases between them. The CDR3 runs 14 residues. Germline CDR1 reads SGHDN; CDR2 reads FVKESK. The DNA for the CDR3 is TGTGCCAGCAGCTCACGGACTACCTACAATGAGCAGTTCTTC. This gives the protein CASSSRTTYNEQFF.

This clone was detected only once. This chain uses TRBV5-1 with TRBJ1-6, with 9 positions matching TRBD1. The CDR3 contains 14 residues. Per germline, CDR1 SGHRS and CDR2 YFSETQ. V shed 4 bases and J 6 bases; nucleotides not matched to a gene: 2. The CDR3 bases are TGCGCCAGCAGCGAGGACAGGGGTAATTCACCCCTCCACTTT. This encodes CASSEDRGNSPLHF.

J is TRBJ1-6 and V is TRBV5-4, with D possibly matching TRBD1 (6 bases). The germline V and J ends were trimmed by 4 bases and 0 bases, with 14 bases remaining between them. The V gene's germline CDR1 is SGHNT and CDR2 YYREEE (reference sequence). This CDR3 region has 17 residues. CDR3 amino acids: CASSRRQESSYNSPLHF. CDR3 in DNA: TGTGCCAGCAGCCGTCGACAGGAAAGCTCCTATAATTCACCCCTCCACTTT.

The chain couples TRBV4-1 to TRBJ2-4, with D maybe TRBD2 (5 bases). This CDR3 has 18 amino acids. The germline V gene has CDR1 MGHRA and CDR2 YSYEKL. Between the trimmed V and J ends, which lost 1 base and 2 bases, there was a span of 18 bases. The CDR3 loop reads CASSQAPAIGRTKNIQYF. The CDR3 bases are TGCGCCAGCAGCCAAGCTCCCGCAATAGGGAGAACCAAAAACATTCAGTACTTC.

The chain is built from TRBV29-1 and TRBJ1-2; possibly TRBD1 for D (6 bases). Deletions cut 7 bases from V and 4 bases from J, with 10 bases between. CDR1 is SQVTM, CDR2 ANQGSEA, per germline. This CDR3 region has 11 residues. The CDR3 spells CSDAGAYGYTF. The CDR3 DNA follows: TGCAGCGACGCAGGGGCCTATGGCTACACCTTC.

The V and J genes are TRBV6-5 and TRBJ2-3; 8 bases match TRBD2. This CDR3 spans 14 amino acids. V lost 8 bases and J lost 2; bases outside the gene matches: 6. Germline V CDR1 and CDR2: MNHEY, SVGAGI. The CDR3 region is CASFPGGPTDTQYF. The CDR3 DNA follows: TGTGCCAGCTTTCCGGGGGGGCCCACAGATACGCAGTATTTT.

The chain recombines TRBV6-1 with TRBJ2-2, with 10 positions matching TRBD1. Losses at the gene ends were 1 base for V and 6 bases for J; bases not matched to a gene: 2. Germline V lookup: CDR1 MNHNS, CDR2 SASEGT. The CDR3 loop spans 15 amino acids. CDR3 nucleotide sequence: TGTGCCAGCAGTGAAGGGACAGGGGGAGCCGGGGAGCTGTTTTTT. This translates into CASSEGTGGAGELFF.

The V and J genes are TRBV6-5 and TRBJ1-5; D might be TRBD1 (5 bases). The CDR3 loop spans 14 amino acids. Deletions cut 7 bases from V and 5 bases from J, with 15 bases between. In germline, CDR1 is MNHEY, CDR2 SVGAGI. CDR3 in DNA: TGTGCCAGCACTAGAAACCAGGGCGATCAGCCCCAGCATTTT. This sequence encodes CASTRNQGDQPQHF.

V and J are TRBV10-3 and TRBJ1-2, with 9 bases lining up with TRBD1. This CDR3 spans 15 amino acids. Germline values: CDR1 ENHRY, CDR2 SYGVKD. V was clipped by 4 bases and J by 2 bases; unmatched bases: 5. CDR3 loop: CAISGGTGMNYGYTF. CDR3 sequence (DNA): TGTGCCATCAGTGGAGGGACAGGGATGAACTATGGCTACACCTTC.